Sequencing of this TCR beta chain was carried out in a study of blood T cell repertoires in COVID-19. Comments on this clone: Additional DNA sequences in this sample encode the identical CDR3.

Source study methods: Cell counts per sample came from amplifying reference gene primers. Assay: immunoSEQ multiplex PCR; the TCRdb copy retains only in-frame clones and omits some. V, J and clone size were drawn from that table, and D and trimming were deduced from the DNA. The data contain about 55,000 clones, approximately 85% of them singletons. CDR1 and CDR2 (germline): SGHVS, FNYEAQ. The CDR3 loop spans 13 amino acids. V gave up 1 base and J gave up 4 bases, with 8 bases separating them. The clonotype comes from a human donor in a cohort sampled during active COVID-19. The sequenced material came from peripheral blood. The rearrangement uses TRBV7-6 and TRBJ2-7; D is perhaps TRBD2 (5 bases). CDR3 amino acids: CASSLGGEYEQYF. CDR3 bases: TGTGCCAGCAGCTTAGGGGGAGAGTACGAGCAGTACTTC.